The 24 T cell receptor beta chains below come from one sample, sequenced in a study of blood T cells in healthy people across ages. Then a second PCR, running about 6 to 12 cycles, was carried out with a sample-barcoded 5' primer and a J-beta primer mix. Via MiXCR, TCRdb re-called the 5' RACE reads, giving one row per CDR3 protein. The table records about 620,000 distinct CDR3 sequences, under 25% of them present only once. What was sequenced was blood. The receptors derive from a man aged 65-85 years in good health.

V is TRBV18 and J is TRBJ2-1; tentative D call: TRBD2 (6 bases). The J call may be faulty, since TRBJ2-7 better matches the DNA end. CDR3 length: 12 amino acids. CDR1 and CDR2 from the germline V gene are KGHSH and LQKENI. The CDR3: CASSPPEGEQYF. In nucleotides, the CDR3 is TGTGCCAGCTCACCCCCGGAGGGGGAGCAGTACTTC.

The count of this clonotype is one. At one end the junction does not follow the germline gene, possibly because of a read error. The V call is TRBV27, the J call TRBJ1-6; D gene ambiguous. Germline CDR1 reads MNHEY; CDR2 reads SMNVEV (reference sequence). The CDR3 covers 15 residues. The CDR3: CASSLLGVIGSPLHF. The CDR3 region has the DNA TGTGCTAGCAGTCTCCTTGGTGTTATAGGATCACCCCTCCACTTT.

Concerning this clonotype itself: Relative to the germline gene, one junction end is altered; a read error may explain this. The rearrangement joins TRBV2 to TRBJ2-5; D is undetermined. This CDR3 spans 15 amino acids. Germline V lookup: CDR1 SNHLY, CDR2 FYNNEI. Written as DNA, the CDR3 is TGTGCCAGCAGTGAACGACCCAGCTTTACTGCCTTCCTTTTCTTC. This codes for CASSERPSFTAFLFF.

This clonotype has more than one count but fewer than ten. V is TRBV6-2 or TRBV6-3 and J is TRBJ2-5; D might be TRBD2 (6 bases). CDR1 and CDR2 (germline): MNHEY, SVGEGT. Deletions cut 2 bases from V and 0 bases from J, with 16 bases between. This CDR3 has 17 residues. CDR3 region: CASSYGGRGRNQETQYF. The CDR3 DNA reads TGTGCCAGCAGTTACGGAGGGCGGGGTAGGAACCAAGAGACCCAGTACTTC.

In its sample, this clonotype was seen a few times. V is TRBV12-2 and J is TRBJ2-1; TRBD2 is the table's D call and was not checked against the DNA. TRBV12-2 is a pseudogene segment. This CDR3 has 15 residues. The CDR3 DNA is TGTGCAAGTCGCCCACCAGCTAGCGGGAGTTCTGAGCAGTTCTTC. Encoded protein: CASRPPASGSSEQFF.

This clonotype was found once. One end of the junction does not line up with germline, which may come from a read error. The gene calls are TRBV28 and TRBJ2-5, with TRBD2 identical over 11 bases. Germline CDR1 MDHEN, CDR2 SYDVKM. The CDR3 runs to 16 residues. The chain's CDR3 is CASMGLTSGNQETQYF. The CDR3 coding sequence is TGTGCCAGCATGGGCTTGACTAGCGGGAACCAGGAGACCCAGTACTTC.

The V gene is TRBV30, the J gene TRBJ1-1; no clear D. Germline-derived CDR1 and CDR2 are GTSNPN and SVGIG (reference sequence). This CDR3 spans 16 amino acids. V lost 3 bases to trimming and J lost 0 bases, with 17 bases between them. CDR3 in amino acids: CAWSLKGPAMNTEAFF. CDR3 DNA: TGTGCCTGGAGCCTCAAAGGTCCCGCCATGAACACTGAAGCTTTCTTT.

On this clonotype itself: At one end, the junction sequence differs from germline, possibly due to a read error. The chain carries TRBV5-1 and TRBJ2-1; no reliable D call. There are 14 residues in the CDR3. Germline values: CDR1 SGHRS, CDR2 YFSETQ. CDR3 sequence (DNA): TGCGCCAGCAGCCCACAGAGCTCCTACAGTGAGCAGTTCTTC. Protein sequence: CASSPQSSYSEQFF.

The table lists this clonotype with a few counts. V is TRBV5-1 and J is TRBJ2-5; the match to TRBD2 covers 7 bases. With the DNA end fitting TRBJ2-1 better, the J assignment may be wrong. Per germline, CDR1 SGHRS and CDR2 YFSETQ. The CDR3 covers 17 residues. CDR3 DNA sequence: TGCGCCAGCAGCTTGGGCCGACTAGCCAGTGGGGGCAATGAGCAGTTCTTC. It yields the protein CASSLGRLASGGNEQFF.

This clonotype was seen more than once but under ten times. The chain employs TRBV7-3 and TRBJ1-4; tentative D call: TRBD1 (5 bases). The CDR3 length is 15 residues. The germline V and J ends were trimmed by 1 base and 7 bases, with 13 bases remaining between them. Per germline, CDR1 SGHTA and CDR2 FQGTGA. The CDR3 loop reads CASSLIQRGTEKLFF. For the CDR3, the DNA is TGTGCCAGCAGCTTAATCCAAAGGGGTACTGAAAAACTGTTTTTT.

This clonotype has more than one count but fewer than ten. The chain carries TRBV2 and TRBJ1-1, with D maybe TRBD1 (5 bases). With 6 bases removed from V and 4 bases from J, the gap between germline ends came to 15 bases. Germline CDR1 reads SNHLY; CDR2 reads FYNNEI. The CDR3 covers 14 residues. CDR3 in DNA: TGTGCCAGCAGCGGGGAGGGACGAGGCACTGAAGCTTTCTTT. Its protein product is CASSGEGRGTEAFF. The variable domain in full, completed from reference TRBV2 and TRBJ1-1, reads EPEVTQTPSHQVTQMGQEVILRCVPISNHLYFYWYRQILGQKVEFLVSFYNNEISEKSEIFDDQFSVERPDGSNFTLKIRSTKLEDSAMYFCASSGEGRGTEAFFGQGTRLTVV.

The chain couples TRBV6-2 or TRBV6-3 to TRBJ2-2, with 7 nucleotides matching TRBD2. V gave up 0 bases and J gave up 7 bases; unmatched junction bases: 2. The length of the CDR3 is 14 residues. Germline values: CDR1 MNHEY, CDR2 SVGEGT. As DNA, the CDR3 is TGTGCCAGCAGTTACTCGTCGGGGGGCGGGGAGCTGTTTTTT. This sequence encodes CASSYSSGGGELFF.

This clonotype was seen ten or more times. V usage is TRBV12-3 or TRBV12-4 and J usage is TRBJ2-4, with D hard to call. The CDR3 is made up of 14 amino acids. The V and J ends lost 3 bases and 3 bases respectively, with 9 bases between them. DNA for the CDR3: TGTGCCAGCAGTTTCAGTTATGGCAAAAACATTCAGTACTTC. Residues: CASSFSYGKNIQYF.

The CDR3 here is CASRDTTTGVTDTQYF. DNA of the CDR3: TGTGCCAGCAGAGATACTACGACAGGGGTCACAGATACGCAGTATTTT. The chain employs TRBV2 and TRBJ2-3; TRBD1 agrees at 8 bases. The CDR3 runs 16 residues. Germline V lookup: CDR1 SNHLY, CDR2 FYNNEI. V lost 6 bases to trimming and J lost 2 bases; unmatched junction nucleotides: 10. Full variable domain (rest looked up from reference TRBV2 and TRBJ2-3): EPEVTQTPSHQVTQMGQEVILRCVPISNHLYFYWYRQILGQKVEFLVSFYNNEISEKSEIFDDQFSVERPDGSNFTLKIRSTKLEDSAMYFCASRDTTTGVTDTQYFGPGTRLTVL.

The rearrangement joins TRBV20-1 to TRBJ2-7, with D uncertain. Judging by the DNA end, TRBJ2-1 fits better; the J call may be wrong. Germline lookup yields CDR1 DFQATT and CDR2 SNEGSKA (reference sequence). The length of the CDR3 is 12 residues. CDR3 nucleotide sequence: TGCAGTGCTGCCGCGGAAAACAATGAGCAGTTCTTC. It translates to CSAAAENNEQFF.

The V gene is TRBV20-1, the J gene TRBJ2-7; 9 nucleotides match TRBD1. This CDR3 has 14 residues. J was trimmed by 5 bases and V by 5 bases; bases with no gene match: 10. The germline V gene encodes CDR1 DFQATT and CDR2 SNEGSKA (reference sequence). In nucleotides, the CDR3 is TGCAGTGCTCCTAAGCCGGGACAGGGCAACGAGCAGTACTTC. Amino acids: CSAPKPGQGNEQYF.

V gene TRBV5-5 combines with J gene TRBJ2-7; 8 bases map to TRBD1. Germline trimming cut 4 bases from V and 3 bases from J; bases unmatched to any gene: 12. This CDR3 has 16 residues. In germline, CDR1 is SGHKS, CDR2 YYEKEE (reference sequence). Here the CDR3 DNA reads TGTGCCAGCAGCATACAGACAGGGGAAACTTTCTACGAGCAGTACTTC. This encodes CASSIQTGETFYEQYF.

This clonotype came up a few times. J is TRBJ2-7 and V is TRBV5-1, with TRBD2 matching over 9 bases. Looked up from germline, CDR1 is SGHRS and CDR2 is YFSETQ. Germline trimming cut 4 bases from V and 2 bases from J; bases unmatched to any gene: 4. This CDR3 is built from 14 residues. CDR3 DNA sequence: TGCGCCAGCAGCCGTAGCGGGAGCACCTACGAGCAGTACTTC. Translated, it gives CASSRSGSTYEQYF.

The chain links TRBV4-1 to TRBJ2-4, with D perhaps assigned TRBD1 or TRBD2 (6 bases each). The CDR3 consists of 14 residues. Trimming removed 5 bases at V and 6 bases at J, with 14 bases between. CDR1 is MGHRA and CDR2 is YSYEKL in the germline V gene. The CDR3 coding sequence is TGCGCCAGCAGCGGAGGGGCAGGGGCAAACATTCAGTACTTC. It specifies CASSGGAGANIQYF.

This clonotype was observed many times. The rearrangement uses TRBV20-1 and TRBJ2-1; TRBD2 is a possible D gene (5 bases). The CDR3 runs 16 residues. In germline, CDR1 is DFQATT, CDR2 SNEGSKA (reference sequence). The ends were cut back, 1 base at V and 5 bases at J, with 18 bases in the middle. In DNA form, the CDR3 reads TGCAGTGCTAGAGTCCGGGGTAGGGTAGATGACAATGAGCAGTTCTTC. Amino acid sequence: CSARVRGRVDDNEQFF.

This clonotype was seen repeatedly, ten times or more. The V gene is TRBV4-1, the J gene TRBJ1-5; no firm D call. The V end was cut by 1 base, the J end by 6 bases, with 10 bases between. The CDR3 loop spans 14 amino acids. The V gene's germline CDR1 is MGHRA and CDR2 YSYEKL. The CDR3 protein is CASSQGGGRQPQHF. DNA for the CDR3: TGCGCCAGCAGCCAAGGAGGAGGTCGTCAGCCCCAGCATTTT.

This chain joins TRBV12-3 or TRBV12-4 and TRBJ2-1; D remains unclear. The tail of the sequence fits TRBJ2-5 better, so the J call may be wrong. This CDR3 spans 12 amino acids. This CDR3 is CASSLDPETQYF. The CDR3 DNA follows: TGTGCCAGCAGCTTGGACCCGGAGACCCAGTACTTC.

The CDR3 sequence is CAISGGTSGVETQYF. DNA for the CDR3: TGTGCCATCAGTGGGGGGACTAGCGGGGTAGAGACCCAGTACTTC. This rearrangement joins TRBV10-3 to TRBJ2-5; 13 bases are a match to TRBD2. Germline lookup yields CDR1 ENHRY and CDR2 SYGVKD. V was pared by 4 bases and J by 4 bases, with 3 bases of the junction left unmatched. The CDR3 has 15 residues.

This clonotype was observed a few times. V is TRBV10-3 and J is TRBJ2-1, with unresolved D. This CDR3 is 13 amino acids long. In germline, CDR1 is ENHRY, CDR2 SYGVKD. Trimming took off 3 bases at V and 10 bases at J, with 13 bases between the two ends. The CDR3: CAISEDMDREQFF. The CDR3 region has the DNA TGTGCCATCAGTGAAGATATGGATCGGGAGCAGTTCTTC.